Shown below are 19 T cell receptor beta chains from a single sample sequenced in a study of T-cell memory formation after mild COVID-19. TCRdb used MiXCR to reprocess the 5' RACE reads, holding one entry per CDR3 protein. The data contain around 110,000 distinct CDR3 sequences, 13% to 15% of them singletons. Source material: PBMCs or a T cell subset sorted from them (not recorded which). Receptors originate from a man younger than 30 who had mild COVID-19 (a few samples of this study predate the infection). Cell type and time point are not known.

This clonotype appeared a few times. This chain uses TRBV4-3 with TRBJ2-6; possibly TRBD1 for D (5 bases). This CDR3 contains 17 residues. The germline CDR1 and CDR2 sequences are LGHNA and YSLEER. The ends were cut back, 4 bases at V and 0 bases at J, with 13 bases in the middle. The CDR3 DNA reads as TGCGCCAGCAGCCCCCAGGGCGAGAGCTCTGGGGCCAACGTCCTGACTTTC. Encoded protein: CASSPQGESSGANVLTF.

This clonotype was counted between two and nine times. The rearrangement links TRBV5-6 to TRBJ2-3; 8 nucleotides match TRBD2. CDR1 SGHDT and CDR2 YYEEEE come from the germline V gene. CDR3 length: 17 residues. Trimming at V came to 0 bases and at J to 0 bases, leaving 6 bases not matched to a gene. The CDR3 DNA follows: TGTGCCAGCAGCTTGGTGCTAGCGGGTCCCAGCACAGATACGCAGTATTTT. The encoded protein is CASSLVLAGPSTDTQYF.

This clonotype was found many times. The chain uses TRBV4-3 and TRBJ1-1; D unresolved. CDR1 is LGHNA, CDR2 YSLEER, per germline. The V end lost 4 bases, the J end lost 3 bases, and 12 bases lay between the germline ends. CDR3 size: 14 residues. The CDR3 loop reads CASSPSRGYTEAFF. The CDR3 DNA is TGCGCCAGCAGCCCCTCCCGGGGATACACTGAAGCTTTCTTT.

The V call is TRBV29-1, the J call TRBJ2-1, with unresolved D. The CDR3 length is 10 residues. V lost 7 bases and J 7 bases, leaving 8 bases between the germline ends. Germline V lookup: CDR1 SQVTM, CDR2 ANQGSEA. The CDR3 DNA follows: TGCAGCGGGCTTGGTAATGAGCAGTTCTTC. As protein: CSGLGNEQFF.

This clonotype has a handful of counts. The J gene is TRBJ1-1, the V gene TRBV4-2; D is undetermined. Germline V gene sequence: CDR1 LGHNA, CDR2 YNFKEQ. There are 13 residues in the CDR3. Trimming shortened V by 1 base and J by 7 bases, and 10 bases separated the two germline ends. The CDR3 reads CASSQVVTGEAFF. The DNA for the CDR3 is TGTGCCAGCAGCCAAGTAGTAACGGGTGAAGCTTTCTTT.

This clonotype has just a few counts. The chain employs TRBV3-1 and TRBJ2-5; no clear D. CDR1 and CDR2 from the germline V gene are LGHDT and YNNKEL (reference sequence). The CDR3 spans 15 residues. V was clipped by 0 bases and J by 2 bases, with 10 bases between them. CDR3 coding DNA: TGTGCCAGCAGCCAAGACTGGGGATTACAAGAGACCCAGTACTTC. Its protein is CASSQDWGLQETQYF.

This clonotype was detected a few times. The V gene is TRBV27, the J gene TRBJ2-7; 11 bases map to TRBD2. The germline V gene has CDR1 MNHEY and CDR2 SMNVEV (reference sequence). The CDR3 is 14 amino acids. V was clipped by 5 bases and J by 4 bases; unmatched bases: 4. The CDR3 DNA follows: TGTGCCAGCAGTCTAACTAGCGGGGGATACGAGCAGTACGTC. It codes for CASSLTSGGYEQYV.

V is TRBV10-2 and J is TRBJ1-5; D not certain. The CDR3 is 17 amino acids. CDR1 is WSHSY, CDR2 SAAADI, per germline. V was pared by 3 bases and J by 2 bases, with 17 bases between. CDR3 in amino acids: CASSEWQPANGNQPQHF. The CDR3 bases are TGCGCCAGCAGTGAATGGCAGCCGGCGAATGGCAATCAGCCCCAGCATTTT.

The J gene is TRBJ2-1, the V gene TRBV11-2; a weak D match, TRBD1 (5 bases). Per germline, CDR1 SGHAT and CDR2 FQNNGV. The germline V and J ends were trimmed by 5 bases and 0 bases, with 11 bases remaining between them. This CDR3 is built from 15 residues. In DNA form, the CDR3 reads TGTGCCAGCAGCCTACAGGATGACTCCTACAATGAGCAGTTCTTC. Translated, it gives CASSLQDDSYNEQFF. Together with reference TRBV11-2 and TRBJ2-1, the CDR3 gives the full variable domain: EAGVAQSPRYKIIEKRQSVAFWCNPISGHATLYWYQQILGQGPKLLIQFQNNGVVDDSQLPKDRFSAERLKGVDSTLKIQPAKLEDSAVYLCASSLQDDSYNEQFFGPGTRLTVL.

In this sample, this clonotype turned up a few times. The genes are TRBV7-9 and TRBJ2-3; TRBD1 might be the D (5 bases). Germline CDR1 reads SEHNR; CDR2 reads FQNEAQ (reference sequence). The length of the CDR3 is 14 residues. V lost 1 base to trimming and J lost 5 bases, with 10 bases between them. The CDR3 loop reads CASSLVGALDTQYF. As DNA, the CDR3 is TGTGCCAGCAGCTTAGTAGGGGCTCTAGATACGCAGTATTTT.

This clonotype was detected ten times or more. This chain links TRBV4-2 with TRBJ1-1; D is ambiguous. V shed 4 bases and J shed 1 base, with 7 bases lying between them. The CDR3 is made up of 13 amino acids. Germline-derived CDR1 and CDR2 are LGHNA and YNFKEQ. In nucleotides, the CDR3 is TGTGCCAGCAGCCCCGAGGGGAACACTGAAGCTTTCTTT. Encoded protein: CASSPEGNTEAFF.

This clonotype was counted ten times or more. This chain uses TRBV12-5 with TRBJ1-1; D unclear. The length of the CDR3 is 13 residues. Trimming shortened V by 5 bases and J by 3 bases, and 10 bases separated the two germline ends. From germline, CDR1 is LGHNT and CDR2 FRNRAP. The CDR3 protein is CASGPPVDTEAFF. Written as DNA, the CDR3 is TGTGCTAGTGGTCCCCCGGTAGACACTGAAGCTTTCTTT.

V gene TRBV29-1 combines with J gene TRBJ2-1; a possible D gene is TRBD1 (6 bases). The CDR3 consists of 18 residues. The ends were cut back, 3 bases at V and 5 bases at J, with 26 bases in the middle. Germline V CDR1 and CDR2: SQVTM, ANQGSEA. CDR3 DNA: TGCAGCGTTGAGGGTCCCAAATATCCATGGACAGCCAACAATGAGCAGTTCTTC. This codes for CSVEGPKYPWTANNEQFF.

The rearrangement uses TRBV20-1 and TRBJ2-2, with D perhaps matching TRBD1 (6 bases). Between the trimmed V and J ends, which lost 1 base and 5 bases, there was a span of 14 bases. There are 15 residues in the CDR3. Germline V CDR1 and CDR2: DFQATT, SNEGSKA (reference sequence). Written as DNA, the CDR3 is TGCAGTGCTAGAGTCGGAGCACAGGGAACCGGGGAGCTGTTTTTT. This codes for CSARVGAQGTGELFF.

To note about this clonotype: A much larger clonotype is one base distant, so this may be a read error. The rearrangement joins TRBV7-9 to TRBJ1-5, with 8 bases matching TRBD1. Germline CDR1 is SEHNR and CDR2 is FQNEAQ (reference sequence). Trimming removed 4 bases from V and 0 bases from J; junction bases left unmatched: 2. CDR3 length equals 15 residues. CDR3 loop: CASSSQGDSNQPQHF. The CDR3 DNA is TGTGCCAGCAGCTCACAGGGGGATAGCAATCAGCCCCAGCATTTT.

This sequence joins TRBV19 and TRBJ1-2; D gene ambiguous. This CDR3 is 13 amino acids long. Germline lookup yields CDR1 LNHDA and CDR2 SQIVND (reference sequence). Trimming shortened V by 5 bases and J by 4 bases, and 11 bases separated the two germline ends. The CDR3 DNA sequence: TGTGCCAGTAGTCCATTCCGGGGCTATGGCTACACCTTC. This sequence encodes CASSPFRGYGYTF.

The chain combines TRBV28 with TRBJ2-2, with 7 nucleotides matching TRBD1. V was pared by 0 bases and J by 2 bases, with 3 bases of the junction left unmatched. CDR1 and CDR2 (germline): MDHEN, SYDVKM. The CDR3 length is 16 residues. Here the CDR3 reads CASSLWGTANTGELFF. CDR3 DNA sequence: TGTGCCAGCAGTTTATGGGGGACAGCCAACACCGGGGAGCTGTTTTTT. Full variable domain (missing parts from reference TRBV28 and TRBJ2-2): DVKVTQSSRYLVKRTGEKVFLECVQDMDHENMFWYRQDPGLGLRLIYFSYDVKMKEKGDIPEGYSVSREKKERFSLILESASTNQTSMYLCASSLWGTANTGELFFGEGSRLTVL.

A few counts support this clonotype. The chain recombines TRBV4-2 with TRBJ2-1, with TRBD2 identical over 8 bases. Germline V gives CDR1 LGHNA, CDR2 YNFKEQ. V shed 1 base, J shed 6 bases, and the junction held 5 bases outside the gene matches. The CDR3 has 15 residues. The CDR3 DNA reads as TGTGCCAGCAGCCAAGTGCTTAGCGGGGTCAATGAGCAGTTCTTC. Its translation: CASSQVLSGVNEQFF.

This sequence joins TRBV20-1 and TRBJ1-2; D gene unclear. The CDR3 is made up of 12 amino acids. V was trimmed by 0 bases and J by 4 bases, leaving 6 bases between them. Germline-derived CDR1 and CDR2 are DFQATT and SNEGSKA (reference sequence). CDR3 in DNA: TGCAGTGCTAGAGACACCGGCTATGGCTACACCTTC. Its protein product is CSARDTGYGYTF.